This TCR beta chain comes out of a study of blood T cell repertoires in COVID-19. V shed 5 bases, J shed 3 bases, and the junction held 7 bases outside the gene matches. This CDR3 is 15 amino acids long. Germline V gene data show CDR1 as SEHNR and CDR2 as FQNEAQ (reference sequence). Exposed volunteers were people who met a COVID-19 case within 2 weeks before study entry. Generated by immunoSEQ multiplex PCR, the TCRdb table keeps only in-frame clones and is missing some. The profile shows about 230,000 clones, over 80% of them singletons. Material for sequencing was PBMCs or T cells enriched from blood (not recorded which). This chain links TRBV7-9 with TRBJ1-2; 9 bases line up with TRBD1. The sequence came from a woman younger than 45 who had been exposed to COVID-19. The CDR3 nucleotides are TGTGCCAGCAGCCCTGATGGGACAGGGCACTATGGCTACACCTTC. As protein: CASSPDGTGHYGYTF. Supplemented by reference TRBV7-9 and TRBJ1-2, the full variable domain reads DTGVSQNPRHKITKRGQNVTFRCDPISEHNRLYWYRQTLGQGPEFLTYFQNEAQLEKSRLLSDRFSAERPKGSFSTLEIQRTEQGDSAMYLCASSPDGTGHYGYTFGSGTRLTVV.